These T cell receptor beta chains were read from a single sample in a study of T cell responses to AZD1222 COVID-19 vaccine. Here immunoSEQ multiplex PCR was the method, and the copy in TCRdb shows in-frame clones only, minus some. The table records approximately 150,000 clones, roughly 90% of them present only once. The sequences come from peripheral blood, collected 28 days after the second AZD1222 dose. Source of these receptors: an adult who received the AZD1222 COVID-19 vaccine. The CDR3 runs from the conserved cysteine through the conserved F or W. The order of the fields is J gene, clone size, CDR3 length, D gene, V gene, CDR3 protein, CDR3 DNA. The D gene is left open where the match is weak. Expanded clones are given a class, and other clones once, few, many or no size at all.

J gene: TRBJ1-2; clone size: .; CDR3 length: 14; D gene: TRBD1; V gene: TRBV9; CDR3 protein: CASSALTRGGGYTF; CDR3 DNA: TGTGCCAGCAGCGCCTTAACCAGGGGGGGTGGCTACACCTTC
J gene: TRBJ2-1; clone size: once; CDR3 length: 15; D gene: .; V gene: TRBV9; CDR3 protein: CASSVGGVLYNEQFF; CDR3 DNA: TGTGCCAGCAGCGTAGGAGGGGTACTCTACAATGAGCAGTTCTTC
J gene: TRBJ2-1; clone size: .; CDR3 length: 15; D gene: TRBD2; V gene: TRBV5-1; CDR3 protein: CASSPSGATYNEQFF; CDR3 DNA: TGCGCCAGCAGCCCCAGCGGGGCCACCTACAATGAGCAGTTCTTC
J gene: TRBJ1-6; clone size: .; CDR3 length: 14; D gene: TRBD1; V gene: TRBV6-6; CDR3 protein: CASSPRQGNSPLHF; CDR3 DNA: TGTGCCAGCAGTCCGCGACAGGGTAATTCACCCCTCCACTTT
J gene: TRBJ2-7; clone size: .; CDR3 length: 14; D gene: .; V gene: TRBV5-1; CDR3 protein: CASSSTDGFYEQYF; CDR3 DNA: TGCGCCAGCAGCTCCACTGACGGCTTCTACGAGCAGTACTTC
J gene: TRBJ2-1; clone size: .; CDR3 length: 14; D gene: .; V gene: TRBV7-2; CDR3 protein: CASSPYAAYNEQFF; CDR3 DNA: TGTGCCAGCAGCCCCTATGCAGCCTACAATGAGCAGTTCTTC
J gene: TRBJ2-7; clone size: .; CDR3 length: 12; D gene: .; V gene: TRBV3-1/TRBV3-2; CDR3 protein: CASSHDRHEQYF; CDR3 DNA: TGTGCCAGCAGTCACGACCGGCACGAGCAGTACTTC
J gene: TRBJ2-5; clone size: .; CDR3 length: 13; D gene: TRBD1; V gene: TRBV29-1; CDR3 protein: CSVYLQGKGTQYF; CDR3 DNA: TGCAGCGTTTACTTACAGGGGAAAGGGACCCAGTACTTC
J gene: TRBJ2-5; clone size: .; CDR3 length: 13; D gene: .; V gene: TRBV6-5; CDR3 protein: CASRKEGQETQYF; CDR3 DNA: TGTGCCAGCAGGAAAGAGGGCCAAGAGACCCAGTACTTC
J gene: TRBJ1-4; clone size: few; CDR3 length: 15; D gene: TRBD1; V gene: TRBV7-3; CDR3 protein: CASSLSGTGTEKLFF; CDR3 DNA: TGTGCCAGCAGCCTGTCCGGGACAGGGACGGAAAAACTGTTTTTT
J gene: TRBJ1-5; clone size: .; CDR3 length: 11; D gene: .; V gene: TRBV19; CDR3 protein: CASSGVSAQHF; CDR3 DNA: TGTGCCAGTAGTGGGGTTAGCGCCCAGCATTTT
J gene: TRBJ2-1; clone size: .; CDR3 length: 16; D gene: TRBD2; V gene: TRBV28; CDR3 protein: CASSLAGAGSYNEQFF; CDR3 DNA: TGTGCCAGCAGTCTCGCGGGAGCGGGGTCCTACAATGAGCAGTTCTTC
J gene: TRBJ2-3; clone size: .; CDR3 length: 15; D gene: .; V gene: TRBV7-8; CDR3 protein: CASSLGRGSTDTQYF; CDR3 DNA: TGTGCCAGCAGCTTAGGGCGGGGAAGCACAGATACGCAGTATTTT
J gene: TRBJ1-6; clone size: .; CDR3 length: 13; D gene: .; V gene: TRBV6-4; CDR3 protein: CASSDNIDSPLHF; CDR3 DNA: TGTGCCAGCAGTGATAACATCGATTCACCCCTCCACTTT
J gene: TRBJ2-3; clone size: .; CDR3 length: 15; D gene: TRBD2; V gene: TRBV19; CDR3 protein: CASSQGAGDTDTQYF; CDR3 DNA: TGTGCCAGTAGTCAAGGGGCGGGGGATACAGATACGCAGTATTTT
J gene: TRBJ2-5; clone size: once; CDR3 length: 12; D gene: .; V gene: TRBV27; CDR3 protein: CASSPVPETQYF; CDR3 DNA: TGTGCCAGCAGTCCCGTCCCAGAGACCCAGTACTTC
J gene: TRBJ1-6; clone size: .; CDR3 length: 16; D gene: TRBD1; V gene: TRBV5-4; CDR3 protein: CASSLALGTGGSPLHF; CDR3 DNA: TGTGCCAGCAGCTTGGCCTTGGGGACAGGAGGTTCACCCCTCCACTTT
J gene: TRBJ2-7; clone size: few; CDR3 length: 10; D gene: .; V gene: TRBV6-5; CDR3 protein: CASELYEQYF; CDR3 DNA: TGTGCCAGCGAACTTTACGAGCAGTACTTC
J gene: TRBJ2-1; clone size: .; CDR3 length: 14; D gene: .; V gene: TRBV14; CDR3 protein: CASSSLGVYNEQFF; CDR3 DNA: TGTGCCAGCAGCAGCCTCGGAGTTTACAATGAGCAGTTCTTC
J gene: TRBJ2-3; clone size: .; CDR3 length: 12; D gene: .; V gene: TRBV13; CDR3 protein: CASSLSTDTQYF; CDR3 DNA: TGTGCCAGCAGCCTAAGCACAGATACGCAGTATTTT
J gene: TRBJ1-1; clone size: once; CDR3 length: 16; D gene: TRBD1; V gene: TRBV7-2; CDR3 protein: CASSLAAGGTTFEAFF; CDR3 DNA: TGTGCCAGCAGCTTAGCCGCAGGGGGGACTACATTTGAAGCTTTCTTT
J gene: TRBJ2-7; clone size: .; CDR3 length: 16; D gene: .; V gene: TRBV5-6; CDR3 protein: CASSRDPRDLSYEQYF; CDR3 DNA: TGTGCCAGCAGCAGGGACCCCCGGGACCTATCCTACGAGCAGTACTTC
J gene: TRBJ1-5; clone size: .; CDR3 length: 15; D gene: .; V gene: TRBV6-6; CDR3 protein: CASSSTPYSNQPQHF; CDR3 DNA: TGTGCCAGCAGTTCAACACCTTATAGCAATCAGCCCCAGCATTTT
J gene: TRBJ1-6; clone size: once; CDR3 length: 13; D gene: .; V gene: TRBV18; CDR3 protein: CASSGQYNSPLHF; CDR3 DNA: TGTGCCAGCTCCGGACAGTACAATTCACCCCTCCACTTT
J gene: TRBJ1-6; clone size: .; CDR3 length: 14; D gene: TRBD1; V gene: TRBV4-2; CDR3 protein: CASSQGQGASPLHF; CDR3 DNA: TGTGCCAGCAGCCAAGGACAGGGGGCTTCACCCCTCCACTTT
J gene: TRBJ2-1; clone size: .; CDR3 length: 14; D gene: .; V gene: TRBV9; CDR3 protein: CASSSSGSYNEQFF; CDR3 DNA: TGTGCCAGCAGCTCCTCCGGCTCCTACAATGAGCAGTTCTTC
J gene: TRBJ1-2; clone size: .; CDR3 length: 16; D gene: .; V gene: TRBV4-3; CDR3 protein: CASSHTEGSGYYGYTF; CDR3 DNA: TGCGCCAGCAGCCACACCGAAGGTAGCGGTTACTATGGCTACACCTTC
J gene: TRBJ2-3; clone size: once; CDR3 length: 19; D gene: TRBD2; V gene: TRBV7-2; CDR3 protein: CASRALPGLAGGGTDTQYF; CDR3 DNA: TGTGCCAGCAGAGCCCTACCGGGACTAGCGGGAGGGGGCACAGATACGCAGTATTTT
J gene: TRBJ2-7; clone size: .; CDR3 length: 12; D gene: .; V gene: TRBV7-9; CDR3 protein: CASSLAEREQYF; CDR3 DNA: TGTGCCAGCAGCTTAGCTGAGCGCGAGCAGTACTTC
J gene: TRBJ2-2; clone size: .; CDR3 length: 15; D gene: .; V gene: TRBV7-2; CDR3 protein: CASSLAFHGPGELFF; CDR3 DNA: TGTGCCAGCAGCTTAGCGTTTCATGGCCCCGGGGAGCTGTTTTTT
J gene: TRBJ2-1; clone size: .; CDR3 length: 19; D gene: TRBD1; V gene: TRBV29-1; CDR3 protein: CSVEDLGQGVGRDYNEQFF; CDR3 DNA: TGCAGCGTTGAAGATCTTGGACAGGGCGTAGGTAGGGACTACAATGAGCAGTTCTTC
J gene: TRBJ1-1; clone size: .; CDR3 length: 14; D gene: .; V gene: TRBV3-1/TRBV3-2; CDR3 protein: CASSREGTNTEAFF; CDR3 DNA: TGTGCCAGCAGCCGGGAGGGAACGAACACTGAAGCTTTCTTT
J gene: TRBJ1-2; clone size: .; CDR3 length: 13; D gene: .; V gene: TRBV2; CDR3 protein: CATLRQSLINYTF; CDR3 DNA: TGTGCCACCCTCAGACAGAGTCTTATTAACTACACCTTC
J gene: TRBJ2-3; clone size: .; CDR3 length: 14; D gene: TRBD1; V gene: TRBV28; CDR3 protein: CASRNRGPSDTQYF; CDR3 DNA: TGTGCCAGCAGGAACAGGGGGCCGTCAGATACGCAGTATTTT